This T cell receptor (beta chain) was captured in a study of blood T cell repertoires in COVID-19. Study-wide background: Both acute and convalescent COVID-19 samples were obtained from the United States, Italy and Spain. T cells, B-cell-depleted T cells, or PBMCs supplied cDNA or gDNA.

Original handling: Reference gene primer amplification gave estimated nucleated cell counts. Sequencing was performed with immunoSEQ multiplex PCR; in TCRdb, only in-frame clones are kept and a portion is missing. For V, J and clone size, that table is used; D and trimming come from the DNA. In the table there are about 200,000 clones, about 88% of which are singletons. Germline V gene sequence: CDR1 GTSNPN, CDR2 SVGIG (reference sequence). This CDR3 spans 16 amino acids. V gave up 7 bases and J gave up 0 bases; unmatched junction bases: 12. The chain has TRBV30 and TRBJ2-3; 8 bases align to TRBD2. The sample was peripheral blood. This receptor was obtained from a woman aged 40 to 55 who had recovered from COVID-19. This chain's CDR3 is CASGHGRDTSTDTQYF. The CDR3 nucleotides are TGTGCCTCAGGCCACGGGAGGGACACTAGCACAGATACGCAGTATTTT.